The next 24 T cell receptor beta chains were all read from a single sample in a study of cytomegalovirus exposure and HLA in healthy donors. Method: immunoSEQ multiplex PCR; TCRdb's copy keeps in-frame clones and lacks some. The sample has about 180,000 clones; around 85% are singletons. The source material was PBMCs. These receptors all come from a man aged 18 to 30 in good health and CMV-seropositive.

This chain joins TRBV19 and TRBJ2-1; TRBD1 matches 7 bases. The CDR3 is 13 residues long. The germline CDR1 and CDR2 sequences are LNHDA and SQIVND (reference sequence). Trimming removed 10 bases from V and 4 bases from J; junction bases left unmatched: 7. CDR3 protein: CATVDRPYNEQFF. The DNA for the CDR3 is TGTGCCACCGTGGACAGGCCATACAATGAGCAGTTCTTC.

This clone came up once. The V gene is TRBV18, the J gene TRBJ2-1; D gene ambiguous. This CDR3 has 14 amino acids. Trimming took 3 bases from V and 5 from J, leaving 11 bases between them. Germline-derived CDR1 and CDR2 are KGHSH and LQKENI. DNA of the CDR3: TGTGCCAGCTCACCCCCCTCTCCCCACAATGAGCAGTTCTTC. This sequence encodes CASSPPSPHNEQFF. The full variable domain, its missing parts supplied by reference TRBV18 and TRBJ2-1, is NAGVMQNPRHLVRRRGQEARLRCSPMKGHSHVYWYRQLPEEGLKFMVYLQKENIIDESGMPKERFSAEFPKEGPSILRIQQVVRGDSAAYFCASSPPSPHNEQFFGPGTRLTVL.

The chain carries TRBV11-3 and TRBJ2-2; D tentatively fits TRBD1 or TRBD2 (9 bases each). This CDR3 spans 19 amino acids. V was trimmed by 5 bases and J by 7 bases, leaving 29 bases between them. Looked up from germline, CDR1 is SGHNT and CDR2 is YENEEA. The DNA for the CDR3 is TGTGCCAGCAGCGCCCGACAGGGGGGTTCTGGACTAGCGAACGGGGAGCTGTTTTTT. Encoded protein: CASSARQGGSGLANGELFF.

The chain links TRBV19 to TRBJ1-6; TRBD1 matches 12 bases. CDR1 is LNHDA and CDR2 is SQIVND in the germline V gene (reference sequence). The CDR3 spans 13 residues. With V trimmed by 7 bases and J by 9 bases, 1 base remained unmatched. CDR3 DNA: TGTGCCAGTATGGGACAGGGGGCTTCACCCCTCCACTTT. Its translation: CASMGQGASPLHF.

The chain uses TRBV4-2 and TRBJ1-1; no clear D. The CDR3 consists of 15 residues. Germline V gene lookup returns CDR1 LGHNA and CDR2 YNFKEQ. The V end lost 0 bases, the J end lost 1 base, and 9 bases lay between the germline ends. CDR3: CASSQDGGKNTEAFF. The CDR3 DNA reads as TGTGCCAGCAGCCAAGACGGCGGAAAGAACACTGAAGCTTTCTTT.

The rearrangement joins TRBV27 to TRBJ2-1; 9 bases line up with TRBD2. From germline, CDR1 is MNHEY and CDR2 SMNVEV (reference sequence). The CDR3 has 14 amino acids. Trimming cost V 6 bases and J 1 base; bases outside gene matches: 1. The CDR3 DNA follows: TGTGCCAGCAGGCTAGCGGGGTCCTACAATGAGCAGTTCTTC. Translation: CASRLAGSYNEQFF.

This clone was observed many times. The chain combines TRBV28 with TRBJ2-2; weak D call: TRBD2 (7 bases). There are 15 residues in the CDR3. V was shortened by 6 bases and J by 3 bases, with 14 bases between the two germline ends. In germline, CDR1 is MDHEN, CDR2 SYDVKM. CDR3 protein: CASSYGGLHTGELFF. In DNA, the CDR3 is TGTGCCAGCAGCTACGGGGGGCTGCACACCGGGGAGCTGTTTTTT.

As concerns this clone: This clone may be a read error of a much larger clone one base away. The chain is built from TRBV11-2 and TRBJ1-3; D remains unclear. CDR3 length equals 14 residues. CDR1 and CDR2 from the germline V gene are SGHAT and FQNNGV. V was trimmed by 5 bases and J by 0 bases, leaving 8 bases between them. The CDR3 is CASSPVISGNTIYF. The CDR3 DNA reads TGTGCCAGCAGCCCAGTGATCTCTGGAAACACCATATATTTT.

This clone was counted between two and nine times. The chain carries TRBV5-1 and TRBJ2-7, with D maybe TRBD1 (6 bases). Trimming removed 3 bases at V and 2 bases at J, with 15 bases between. This CDR3 is built from 15 residues. Germline assignment: CDR1 SGHRS and CDR2 YFSETQ. CDR3 residues: CASSSSTGLAYEQYF. The CDR3 bases are TGCGCCAGCAGCTCATCGACAGGCCTAGCCTACGAGCAGTACTTC.

The chain couples TRBV10-3 to TRBJ1-2; the D is unclear. The CDR3 spans 14 residues. V was pared by 6 bases and J by 7 bases, with 18 bases between. CDR1 is ENHRY, CDR2 SYGVKD, per germline. CDR3 sequence (DNA): TGTGCCATCAGCGAGGGCTCCTTGAATCGTGGCTACACCTTC. Protein sequence: CAISEGSLNRGYTF.

V is TRBV25-1 and J is TRBJ1-2; a weak D match, TRBD1 (6 bases). Germline V gene lookup returns CDR1 MGHDK and CDR2 SYGVNS. This CDR3 is built from 15 residues. V was shortened by 2 bases and J by 7 bases, with 17 bases between the two germline ends. The CDR3 loop is CASSENNPGAGGYTF. The CDR3 coding sequence is TGTGCCAGCAGTGAAAACAACCCAGGGGCTGGTGGCTACACCTTC.

This chain joins TRBV27 and TRBJ2-3; perhaps TRBD2 as D (5 bases). Germline CDR1 is MNHEY and CDR2 is SMNVEV (reference sequence). Trimming stripped 2 bases from V and 0 bases from J, with 12 bases between. The CDR3 totals 16 residues. DNA of the CDR3: TGTGCCAGCAGTTTAGTAGGGAGCCTAAGCACAGATACGCAGTATTTT. Amino acids: CASSLVGSLSTDTQYF.

This clone was picked up a small number of times. The J gene is TRBJ2-7, the V gene TRBV28; 7 positions match TRBD2. The CDR3 contains 12 residues. Germline values: CDR1 MDHEN, CDR2 SYDVKM. V lost 5 bases, J lost 4 bases, and 2 bases stayed unmatched. The CDR3: CASSRDYYEQYF. In DNA, the CDR3 is TGTGCCAGCAGTCGGGACTATTACGAGCAGTACTTC. Supplemented by reference TRBV28 and TRBJ2-7, the full variable domain reads DVKVTQSSRYLVKRTGEKVFLECVQDMDHENMFWYRQDPGLGLRLIYFSYDVKMKEKGDIPEGYSVSREKKERFSLILESASTNQTSMYLCASSRDYYEQYFGPGTRLTVT.

The chain combines TRBV7-8 with TRBJ1-3, with 11 nucleotides matching TRBD1. The V and J ends lost 3 bases and 4 bases, in that order; junction bases with no gene match: 5. Per the germline V gene, CDR1 is SGHVS and CDR2 is FQNEAQ. The CDR3 is made up of 16 amino acids. CDR3 region: CASSFRDRGSGNTIYF. DNA of the CDR3: TGTGCCAGCAGCTTCCGGGACAGGGGGTCGGGAAACACCATATATTTT.

V usage is TRBV19 and J usage is TRBJ2-7, with 13 nucleotides matching TRBD2. CDR1 LNHDA and CDR2 SQIVND come from the germline V gene (reference sequence). The CDR3 sequence is 15 residues long. The trim removed 7 bases at V and 2 bases at J, leaving 5 bases unmatched. The chain's CDR3 is CASTKGTSGAYEQYF. In DNA, the CDR3 is TGTGCCAGTACTAAGGGGACTAGCGGGGCCTACGAGCAGTACTTC.

With respect to this clone: The sample contains more than one DNA sequence encoding this CDR3. This chain joins TRBV27 and TRBJ1-1, with D uncertain. This CDR3 is 13 amino acids long. CDR1 is MNHEY and CDR2 is SMNVEV in the germline V gene (reference sequence). The V and J ends lost 5 bases and 1 base respectively, with 8 bases between them. The CDR3 loop is CASSPPGNTEAFF. CDR3 sequence (DNA): TGTGCCAGCAGTCCACCGGGGAACACTGAAGCTTTCTTT.

This chain links TRBV6-1 with TRBJ1-1; D is perhaps TRBD1 (5 bases). Trimming took off 2 bases at V and 1 base at J, with 8 bases between the two ends. This CDR3 has 14 amino acids. Germline CDR1 and CDR2: MNHNS and SASEGT. DNA for the CDR3: TGTGCCAGCAGTGAATGGGGGGGGAACACTGAAGCTTTCTTT. It specifies CASSEWGGNTEAFF.

The chain carries TRBV27 and TRBJ1-2; unclear D gene. Trimming cost V 5 bases and J 2 bases, with 15 bases left between them. This CDR3 has 15 amino acids. Germline-derived CDR1 and CDR2 are MNHEY and SMNVEV (reference sequence). The CDR3 here is CASSTLEGMNYGYTF. Written as DNA, the CDR3 is TGTGCCAGCAGTACCTTGGAGGGAATGAACTATGGCTACACCTTC.

The chain has TRBV30 and TRBJ2-1; D gene ambiguous. The germline V and J ends were trimmed by 2 bases and 8 bases, with 7 bases remaining between them. The germline CDR1 and CDR2 sequences are GTSNPN and SVGIG (reference sequence). CDR3 length equals 11 residues. The CDR3 bases are TGTGCCTGGAGTTCCCGAGATGAGCAGTTCTTC. Its protein is CAWSSRDEQFF.

This rearrangement joins TRBV5-1 to TRBJ2-5; D is possibly TRBD1 (5 bases). Trimming took off 1 base at V and 5 bases at J, with 15 bases between the two ends. Germline CDR1 and CDR2: SGHRS and YFSETQ. The CDR3 spans 15 residues. The CDR3 nucleotides read TGCGCCAGCAGCTTGCAGCAGGGATCGAGGGAGACCCAGTACTTC. Translating gives CASSLQQGSRETQYF.

The chain is built from TRBV9 and TRBJ2-2; the D gene is possibly TRBD2 (6 bases). Per germline, CDR1 SGDLS and CDR2 YYNGEE. The length of the CDR3 is 16 residues. The V gene lost 4 bases and the J gene lost 4 bases, with 17 bases spanning the gap. The DNA of the CDR3 is TGTGCCAGCAGCCCCCGAGGAGGGGAGAGCACCGGGGAGCTGTTTTTT. This gives the protein CASSPRGGESTGELFF.

V and J are TRBV7-9 and TRBJ1-1; 8 bases are shared with TRBD1. The length of the CDR3 is 14 residues. Germline lookup yields CDR1 SEHNR and CDR2 FQNEAQ (reference sequence). Trimming at V came to 2 bases and at J to 1 base, leaving 0 bases not matched to a gene. This chain's CDR3 is CASSLQGANTEAFF. The CDR3 coding sequence is TGTGCCAGCAGCTTACAGGGGGCGAACACTGAAGCTTTCTTT.

The chain combines TRBV29-1 with TRBJ1-1; perhaps TRBD1 as D (6 bases). Germline CDR1 SQVTM, CDR2 ANQGSEA. Trimming stripped 4 bases from V and 0 bases from J, with 12 bases between. This CDR3 region has 14 residues. CDR3 amino acids: CSVGLDSMNTEAFF. The DNA for the CDR3 is TGCAGCGTTGGGTTGGACAGCATGAACACTGAAGCTTTCTTT.

The rearrangement uses TRBV11-3 and TRBJ2-6, with TRBD1 identical over 9 bases. Germline V gives CDR1 SGHNT, CDR2 YENEEA. V gave up 5 bases and J gave up 1 base; unmatched junction bases: 6. The CDR3 contains 17 residues. CDR3 bases: TGTGCCAGCAGCCGGGGACAGGGAGGTTCTGGGGCCAACGTCCTGACTTTC. Protein: CASSRGQGGSGANVLTF.